These 25 T cell receptor beta chains share one sample of origin, sequenced in a study of cytomegalovirus exposure and HLA in healthy donors. The PCR ran on 60 Vbeta and 13 Jbeta primers. TCRdb's table, derived via immunoSEQ multiplex PCR, lists solely in-frame clones and lacks some. The repertoire holds roughly 88,000 clones, 76% seen once, with more than 5% in the top ten. Sequencing used PBMCs. The receptors stem from a man younger than 40 in good health and CMV-seropositive.

The chain has TRBV23-1 and TRBJ1-2; D is possibly TRBD1 (5 bases). TRBV23-1 is an ORF for which the function is uncertain. The length of the CDR3 is 15 residues. Trimming took off 6 bases at V and 1 base at J, with 15 bases between the two ends. Here the CDR3 DNA reads TGCGCCAGCAGCCGGGGGTTACCGATTAACTATGGCTACACCTTC. Translating it yields CASSRGLPINYGYTF.

V gene TRBV19 combines with J gene TRBJ1-2, with TRBD1 matching 7 bases. V trimming: 6 bases; J trimming: 4 bases; junction bases outside the gene matches: 8. Germline V gene sequence: CDR1 LNHDA, CDR2 SQIVND (reference sequence). This CDR3 comprises 14 residues. CDR3 in amino acids: CASSRTGVVYGYTF. The CDR3 bases are TGTGCCAGTAGCCGGACAGGAGTAGTCTATGGCTACACCTTC.

This rearrangement joins TRBV4-2 to TRBJ2-1; a possible D gene is TRBD1 (5 bases). Germline CDR1 LGHNA, CDR2 YNFKEQ. The CDR3 is made up of 16 amino acids. The V and J ends lost 1 base and 4 bases respectively, with 14 bases between them. CDR3 amino acids: CASSQGVSQGYNEQFF. The CDR3 coding sequence is TGTGCCAGCAGCCAAGGGGTTAGCCAGGGTTACAATGAGCAGTTCTTC.

The chain has TRBV4-1 and TRBJ1-2; maybe TRBD1 (6 bases). This CDR3 comprises 15 residues. The germline V gene has CDR1 MGHRA and CDR2 YSYEKL. The V end was cut by 0 bases, the J end by 7 bases, with 15 bases between. CDR3 sequence: CASSQESFGGAGYTF. The CDR3 DNA is TGCGCCAGCAGCCAAGAATCCTTCGGGGGGGCTGGCTACACCTTC.

V gene TRBV7-9 combines with J gene TRBJ1-1, with D perhaps matching TRBD1 (5 bases). This CDR3 has 15 residues. The germline V gene encodes CDR1 SEHNR and CDR2 FQNEAQ (reference sequence). Trimming shortened V by 5 bases and J by 4 bases, and 17 bases separated the two germline ends. The CDR3 protein is CASSRLSRVGTEAFF. The CDR3 DNA reads TGTGCCAGCAGCCGCCTCAGCAGGGTTGGCACTGAAGCTTTCTTT. The variable domain in full, completed from reference TRBV7-9 and TRBJ1-1, reads DTGVSQNPRHKITKRGQNVTFRCDPISEHNRLYWYRQTLGQGPEFLTYFQNEAQLEKSRLLSDRFSAERPKGSFSTLEIQRTEQGDSAMYLCASSRLSRVGTEAFFGQGTRLTVV.

This clone appeared many times. This sequence joins TRBV4-1 and TRBJ1-3; TRBD1 aligns across 9 bases. CDR1 is MGHRA, CDR2 YSYEKL, per germline. Trimming removed 3 bases from V and 4 bases from J; junction bases left unmatched: 10. CDR3 size: 17 residues. The CDR3, as DNA: TGCGCCAGCAGCCATACGTGGACAGGGGAATCAGGAAACACCATATATTTT. Amino acid sequence: CASSHTWTGESGNTIYF.

The chain uses TRBV14 and TRBJ1-6, with 7 bases matching TRBD1. J lost 13 bases, V lost 4 bases, and 7 bases had no gene match. The CDR3 length is 13 residues. CDR1 is SGHDN, CDR2 FVKESK, per germline. CDR3 bases: TGTGCCAGCAGCCGCTCACAGGGGACTCCCCTCCACTTT. Translated: CASSRSQGTPLHF. Filled out from reference TRBV14 and TRBJ1-6, the complete variable domain reads EAGVTQFPSHSVIEKGQTVTLRCDPISGHDNLYWYRRVMGKEIKFLLHFVKESKQDESGMPNNRFLAERTGGTYSTLKVQPAELEDSGVYFCASSRSQGTPLHFGNGTRLTVT.

The chain carries TRBV2 and TRBJ1-1, with TRBD1 identical over 8 bases. The CDR3 has 15 residues. CDR1 is SNHLY and CDR2 is FYNNEI in the germline V gene. The J segment lost 5 bases and the V segment lost 3 bases, leaving 8 bases of the junction unmatched. The chain's CDR3 is CASSEARGLHTEAFF. DNA of the CDR3: TGTGCCAGCAGTGAGGCCAGGGGGCTGCATACTGAAGCTTTCTTT.

The chain carries TRBV2 and TRBJ1-5; possible D gene TRBD1, 5 bases. The germline V gene encodes CDR1 SNHLY and CDR2 FYNNEI. The CDR3 extends over 15 amino acids. V was trimmed by 11 bases and J by 3 bases, leaving 20 bases between them. The CDR3 protein is CAYKLGGDPNQPQHF. CDR3 coding DNA: TGTGCCTACAAATTGGGGGGGGACCCCAATCAGCCCCAGCATTTT.

This rearrangement joins TRBV12-5 to TRBJ2-5; perhaps TRBD2 as D (5 bases). Trimming left V 5 bases short and J 5 bases short, with 6 bases between. Germline V gene data show CDR1 as LGHNT and CDR2 as FRNRAP. This CDR3 region has 11 residues. This chain's CDR3 is CASGRGETQYF. Written as DNA, the CDR3 is TGTGCTAGTGGTCGAGGGGAGACCCAGTACTTC.

This clone was counted a few times. The chain combines TRBV7-3 with TRBJ1-1, with 7 bases identical to TRBD1. This CDR3 contains 19 residues. Germline assignment: CDR1 SGHTA and CDR2 FQGTGA. The junction had 18 bases not matched to a gene; V was cut back by 2 bases and J by 3 bases. The CDR3 DNA sequence: TGTGCCAGCAGCTTACCACCGGGTCGAGCTGAGGGGGCGTACACTGAAGCTTTCTTT. It codes for CASSLPPGRAEGAYTEAFF.

Comments on this clone: Other DNA sequences in this specimen translate into the identical CDR3. The chain employs TRBV10-3 and TRBJ1-2; 9 nucleotides line up with TRBD1. This CDR3 spans 15 amino acids. Germline loops: CDR1 ENHRY, CDR2 SYGVKD. V shed 0 bases and J 3 bases; nucleotides not matched to a gene: 2. In nucleotides, the CDR3 is TGTGCCATCAGTGAGTCCCGACAGGGGGACTATGGCTACACCTTC. Translation: CAISESRQGDYGYTF.

The rearrangement links TRBV28 to TRBJ2-5, with TRBD2 as a possible D gene (6 bases). The CDR3 extends over 17 amino acids. CDR1 MDHEN and CDR2 SYDVKM come from the germline V gene. Trimming removed 1 base at V and 4 bases at J, with 19 bases between. Here the CDR3 DNA reads TGTGCCAGCAGTTTATTGGGTAGCAGACAGCGGGTAGAGACCCAGTACTTC. The encoded protein is CASSLLGSRQRVETQYF.

The chain is built from TRBV18 and TRBJ2-5; no definite D call. Trimming took 0 bases from V and 4 from J, leaving 3 bases between them. The germline V gene has CDR1 KGHSH and CDR2 LQKENI. This CDR3 is built from 12 residues. In DNA form, the CDR3 reads TGTGCCAGCTCACCACCTAGAGAGACCCAGTACTTC. Its protein product is CASSPPRETQYF.

With regard to this clone: Germline and junction disagree at one end, which may indicate a read error. This chain uses TRBV7-7 with TRBJ2-2; the match to TRBD2 covers 7 bases. There are 16 residues in the CDR3. Germline CDR1 is SSHAT and CDR2 is FNYEAQ (reference sequence). The CDR3 coding sequence is TGTGCTAGCAGCTTAAGACCCAGGGACTACTTCGGGGAGCTGTTTTTT. It specifies CASSLRPRDYFGELFF.

CDR3 protein: CASSLSQGVGEKLFF. The CDR3 coding sequence is TGTGCCAGCAGCCTTTCTCAGGGGGTGGGTGAAAAACTGTTTTTT. This chain connects TRBV5-6 to TRBJ1-4; TRBD1 aligns across 7 bases. Per germline, CDR1 SGHDT and CDR2 YYEEEE. The V gene end was trimmed by 4 bases and the J gene end by 7 bases; junction bases not matched to a gene: 10. The CDR3 contains 15 residues.

The rearrangement uses TRBV7-2 and TRBJ2-7, with D possibly matching TRBD1 (6 bases). Germline CDR1 SGHTA, CDR2 FQGNSA. This CDR3 comprises 13 residues. V was clipped by 5 bases and J by 3 bases, with 11 bases between them. The DNA of the CDR3 is TGTGCCAGCAGCCAAGGGGGTTACTACGAGCAGTACTTC. Its protein product is CASSQGGYYEQYF.

This chain uses TRBV5-8 with TRBJ2-7, with 8 bases lining up with TRBD1. With V trimmed by 4 bases and J by 2 bases, 5 bases remained unmatched. Per germline, CDR1 SGHTS and CDR2 YDEGEE. The CDR3 runs 14 residues. The CDR3 reads CASSPTGDAYEQYV. The DNA of the CDR3 is TGTGCCAGCAGCCCGACAGGGGACGCCTACGAGCAGTACGTC.

The chain combines TRBV4-1 with TRBJ2-3, with no clear D. The CDR3 length is 13 residues. V lost 3 bases and J 4 bases, leaving 8 bases between the germline ends. Germline values: CDR1 MGHRA, CDR2 YSYEKL. The CDR3: CASSQERPDTQYF. The DNA for the CDR3 is TGCGCCAGCAGCCAGGAGAGGCCAGATACGCAGTATTTT.

The chain employs TRBV4-2 and TRBJ1-2, with D possibly TRBD1 on 5 matching bases. V was cut by 0 bases and J by 6 bases, with 14 bases left in between. The CDR3 sequence is 15 residues long. Germline lookup yields CDR1 LGHNA and CDR2 YNFKEQ. CDR3 protein: CASSQERGSRDGYTF. In DNA form, the CDR3 reads TGTGCCAGCAGCCAAGAACGTGGCAGCAGGGATGGCTACACCTTC.

The rearrangement joins TRBV5-8 to TRBJ1-1; D not certain. The V end was cut by 6 bases, the J end by 2 bases, with 5 bases between. The germline V gene encodes CDR1 SGHTS and CDR2 YDEGEE. The length of the CDR3 is 11 residues. The CDR3 nucleotides are TGTGCCAGCAACCTAAACACTGAAGCTTTCTTT. Its translation: CASNLNTEAFF.

The chain combines TRBV11-2 with TRBJ2-1, with D maybe TRBD2 (5 bases). The CDR3 is 13 amino acids. V shed 3 bases and J shed 6 bases, with 9 bases lying between them. The germline V gene encodes CDR1 SGHAT and CDR2 FQNNGV. The CDR3 DNA is TGTGCCAGCAGCTTCGGGATCCGCAATGAGCAGTTCTTC. The encoded protein is CASSFGIRNEQFF.

The chain links TRBV5-4 to TRBJ2-7; TRBD1 aligns across 7 bases. Germline assignment: CDR1 SGHNT and CDR2 YYREEE (reference sequence). Trimming cost V 3 bases and J 6 bases; bases outside gene matches: 12. CDR3 length: 15 amino acids. The CDR3 DNA sequence: TGTGCCAGCAGCTCGTACAGGGGTTCGTATGGCGAGCAGTACGTC. Translating it yields CASSSYRGSYGEQYV.

The rearrangement joins TRBV5-4 to TRBJ1-2; 8 positions agree with TRBD1. The CDR3 has 17 amino acids. The J segment lost 0 bases and the V segment lost 2 bases, leaving 9 bases of the junction unmatched. Germline assignment: CDR1 SGHNT and CDR2 YYREEE (reference sequence). The CDR3 DNA follows: TGTGCCAGCAGCTTTTTCGGACAGGGTGCATCTAACTATGGCTACACCTTC. Residues: CASSFFGQGASNYGYTF.

The chain combines TRBV29-1 with TRBJ2-2; D call uncertain. Germline V CDR1 and CDR2: SQVTM, ANQGSEA. CDR3 length: 11 amino acids. V gave up 0 bases and J gave up 11 bases, with 7 bases separating them. The DNA of the CDR3 is TGCAGCGTTGAAGATACCTATGAGCTGTTTTTT. It yields the protein CSVEDTYELFF.